This is a list of T cell receptor beta chains from one sample in a study of T cells in Graves' hyperthyroidism and ophthalmopathy. MiXCR, applied by TCRdb to the multiplex PCR reads, yields one record per CDR3 protein. Among some 500,000 distinct CDR3 sequences listed, 14% were seen once. The sample comprised blood. Receptor source: a woman aged 18-35 years with Graves' hyperthyroidism. Each CDR3 is given with its conserved first and last residue. A D gene is named only where the DNA matches it firmly. A clone size is listed for some rows: how often the clone was seen (once, few, many), or a class if it is expanded.

j_gene	v_gene	d_gene	abundance	CDR3aa	CDR3nt
TRBJ2-5	TRBV24-1	.	.	CATSAADTTETQYF	TGTGCCACCAGTGCTGCGGACACAACGGAGACCCAGTACTTC
TRBJ2-5	TRBV27	.	many	CASKISLGAETQYF	TGTGCCAGCAAAATCTCCTTAGGGGCGGAGACCCAGTACTTC
TRBJ2-6	TRBV7-9	.	.	CASSLERFSSGANVLTF	TGTGCCAGCAGCTTAGAGAGATTCTCCTCTGGGGCCAACGTCCTGACTTTC
TRBJ2-4	TRBV20-1	.	many	CSARSGVAKNIQYF	TGCAGTGCCCGATCGGGGGTAGCCAAAAACATTCAGTACTTC
TRBJ2-1	TRBV30	TRBD2	many	CAWSVGAGVPYNEQFF	TGTGCCTGGAGTGTTGGGGCGGGAGTTCCCTACAATGAGCAGTTCTTC
TRBJ2-5	TRBV9	TRBD2	many	CASSPPAGLAAETQYF	TGTGCCAGCAGCCCTCCCGCCGGACTAGCGGCAGAGACCCAGTACTTC
TRBJ1-1	TRBV12-3/TRBV12-4	.	many	CASSGNEAFF	TGTGCCAGCAGCGGGAATGAAGCTTTCTTT
TRBJ1-1	TRBV20-1	.	many	CSAIQGNTEAFF	TGCAGTGCTATACAGGGAAACACTGAAGCTTTCTTT
TRBJ2-7	TRBV19	TRBD1	.	CASTFTGTGGMYEQYF	TGTGCCAGTACATTTACAGGGACAGGGGGCATGTACGAGCAGTACTTC
TRBJ2-7	TRBV5-1	.	many	CASSLVGDWAYEQYF	TGCGCCAGCAGCTTGGTGGGGGACTGGGCCTACGAGCAGTACTTC
TRBJ1-1	TRBV3-1	.	many	CASSRRQGIRNTEAFF	TGTGCCAGCAGCCGACGGCAGGGAATACGGAACACTGAAGCTTTCTTT
TRBJ1-1	TRBV10-2	.	.	CASSDGLGTEAFF	TGCGCCAGCAGTGACGGATTGGGGACGGAAGCTTTCTTT
TRBJ1-1	TRBV19	.	.	CASKEQALLMNTEAFF	TGTGCCAGTAAGGAACAGGCACTGTTGATGAACACTGAAGCTTTCTTT
TRBJ2-1	TRBV14	.	.	CASSRVRNEQFF	TGTGCCAGCAGCAGGGTTAGAAATGAGCAGTTCTTC
TRBJ1-4	TRBV7-8	.	many	CASYRTRAAREKLFF	TGTGCCAGCTATCGAACACGAGCAGCTCGCGAAAAACTGTTTTTT
TRBJ1-1	TRBV20-1	.	many	CSAFWGEAFF	TGCAGTGCCTTCTGGGGGGAAGCTTTCTTT
TRBJ2-1	TRBV11-2	TRBD2	many	CASRPGLASGNEQFF	TGTGCCAGCAGACCCGGACTAGCATCCGGAAATGAGCAGTTCTTC
TRBJ2-1	TRBV7-2	.	many	CASSNRRGRRFF	TGTGCCAGCAGCAATAGAAGGGGACGCAGGTTCTTC
TRBJ1-4	TRBV20-1	.	many	CSARDDVRTANEKLFF	TGCAGTGCCCGCGATGATGTACGGACAGCTAATGAAAAACTGTTTTTT
TRBJ2-5	TRBV19	TRBD2	many	CASSMTSGGQETQYF	TGTGCCAGTAGTATGACTAGCGGGGGCCAAGAGACCCAGTACTTC
TRBJ2-1	TRBV12-3/TRBV12-4	TRBD2	many	CASRADRGGSGFSSSYNEQFF	TGTGCCAGCAGGGCTGACCGGGGGGGTAGCGGTTTTTCAAGCTCCTACAATGAGCAGTTCTTC
TRBJ2-2	TRBV4-1	TRBD2	few	CASSQDSGREGGELFF	TGCGCCAGCAGCCAAGATAGCGGGAGGGAAGGCGGGGAGCTGTTTTTT
TRBJ1-2	TRBV6-5	.	many	CASSYSPSVNYGYTF	TGTGCCAGCAGTTACTCCCCAAGTGTTAACTATGGCTACACCTTC
TRBJ2-3	TRBV27	TRBD1	.	CASSPYFSTGTGGDTQYF	TGTGCCAGCAGTCCATACTTCTCAACCGGGACAGGGGGGGATACGCAGTATTTT
TRBJ1-2	TRBV5-1	.	.	CASVLSEGTPFYGYTF	TGCGCCAGCGTTCTTAGTGAGGGAACCCCTTTCTATGGCTACACCTTC
TRBJ2-1	TRBV12-3/TRBV12-4	TRBD2	many	CASSLAEEASGHEQFF	TGTGCCAGCAGTTTAGCGGAGGAGGCTAGCGGCCATGAGCAGTTCTTC
TRBJ2-3	TRBV29-1	TRBD2	few	CSVEGVSGLATDTQYF	TGCAGCGTCGAAGGGGTCTCGGGACTAGCGACAGATACGCAGTATTTT
TRBJ1-5	TRBV7-8	.	.	CASSLEGTVHGPQHF	TGTGCCAGCAGCTTAGAGGGGACGGTCCATGGGCCCCAGCATTTT
TRBJ2-1	TRBV11-2	TRBD2	many	CASSSSGTSGYNEQFF	TGTGCCAGCAGCTCCTCCGGGACTAGCGGGTACAATGAGCAGTTCTTC
TRBJ1-5	TRBV19	.	few	CASSIMTDNQPQHF	TGTGCCAGTAGTATAATGACGGATAATCAGCCCCAGCATTTT
TRBJ2-7	TRBV27	TRBD1	many	CASSTRQGGEQYF	TGTGCCAGCAGTACTCGACAGGGTGGGGAGCAGTACTTC
TRBJ1-1	TRBV20-1	.	many	CSAPEIEDTEAFF	TGCAGTGCTCCCGAAATCGAAGACACTGAAGCTTTCTTT
TRBJ2-3	TRBV12-3/TRBV12-4	TRBD2	many	CASKGTSEPDTQYF	TGTGCCAGCAAAGGGACTAGCGAACCAGATACGCAGTATTTT
TRBJ1-5	TRBV28	.	many	CASSLFRGGRYSNQPQHF	TGTGCCAGCAGTTTATTCCGGGGGGGGCGGTATAGCAATCAGCCCCAGCATTTT
TRBJ2-5	TRBV9	TRBD2	few	CASSVDFTSGQETQYF	TGTGCCAGCAGCGTAGACTTCACTAGCGGCCAAGAGACCCAGTACTTC